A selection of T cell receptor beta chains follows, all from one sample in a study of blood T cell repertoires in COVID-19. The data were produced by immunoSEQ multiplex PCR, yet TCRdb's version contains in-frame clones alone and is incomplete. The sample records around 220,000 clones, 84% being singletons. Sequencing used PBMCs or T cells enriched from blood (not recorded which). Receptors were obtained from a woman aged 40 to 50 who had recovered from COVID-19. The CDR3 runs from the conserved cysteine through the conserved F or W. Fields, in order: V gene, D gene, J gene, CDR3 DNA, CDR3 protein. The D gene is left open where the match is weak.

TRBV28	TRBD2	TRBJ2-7	TGTGCCAGCAGTTTCATCCCACTAGCGGGAGTTATAGACGAGCAGTACTTC	CASSFIPLAGVIDEQYF
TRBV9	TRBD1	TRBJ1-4	TGTGCCAGCAGCGGGGGGGGACAGGCCCATAATGAAAAACTGTTTTTT	CASSGGGQAHNEKLFF
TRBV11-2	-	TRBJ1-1	TGTGCCAGCATCCCGACCGGGGGTCACACTGAAGCTTTCTTT	CASIPTGGHTEAFF
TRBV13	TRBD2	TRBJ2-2	TGTGCCAGCAGCCCCCGGGGACTAGCGAAACGGGAGCTGTTTTTT	CASSPRGLAKRELFF
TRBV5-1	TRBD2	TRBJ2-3	TGCGCCAGCAGCTTGAGACTAGCGGGAGTGGTCGCAGATACGCAGTATTTT	CASSLRLAGVVADTQYF
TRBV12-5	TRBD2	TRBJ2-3	TGTGCTAGTGGTTTGCCGACTAGCGTAGATACGCAGTATTTT	CASGLPTSVDTQYF
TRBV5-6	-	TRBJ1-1	TGTGCCAGCAGCTTGAGAGGAATGAACACTGAAGCTTTCTTT	CASSLRGMNTEAFF
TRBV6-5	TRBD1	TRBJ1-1	TGTGCCAGCAGTTACTCTGGGACAGGGATAACTTTCTTT	CASSYSGTGITFF
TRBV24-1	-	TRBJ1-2	TGTGCCACCAGTGACCCCATGAGGGGCTACACCTTC	CATSDPMRGYTF
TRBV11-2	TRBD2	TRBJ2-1	TGTGCCAGCAGCTCCCCGGGACTAGCGGGAGGACTTAGTGGTGAGCAGTTCTTC	CASSSPGLAGGLSGEQFF
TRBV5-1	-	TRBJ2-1	TGCGCCAGCAGCTTCCGGCAGGGACTTTACAATGAGCAGTTCTTC	CASSFRQGLYNEQFF
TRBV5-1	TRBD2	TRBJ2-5	TGCGCCAGCAGCTTTAGAGTGACTAGCGGGATTGGGGAGACCCAGTACTTC	CASSFRVTSGIGETQYF